These 25 T cell receptor beta chains originate from one sample sequenced in a study of cytomegalovirus exposure and HLA in healthy donors. With 60 Vbeta and 13 Jbeta primers, the PCR was carried out. The table came from immunoSEQ multiplex PCR; TCRdb's copy has only in-frame clones and leaves some out. The data show some 110,000 clones, about 80% seen once. The sequencing sample was made of PBMCs. These receptors came from a woman between 18 and 29 years old in good health and CMV-seropositive.

This clone has only one observation. The chain recombines TRBV7-9 with TRBJ2-3, with D tentatively TRBD2 (6 bases). CDR3 size: 12 residues. The V and J ends lost 5 bases and 6 bases respectively, with 9 bases between them. Germline V gene lookup returns CDR1 SEHNR and CDR2 FQNEAQ (reference sequence). As DNA, the CDR3 is TGTGCCAGCAGCCCAGGGAGGGATACGCAGTATTTT. Its translation is CASSPGRDTQYF.

The chain uses TRBV19 and TRBJ2-7; 8 bases map to TRBD2. Germline V gene lookup returns CDR1 LNHDA and CDR2 SQIVND (reference sequence). The V gene end was trimmed by 5 bases and the J gene end by 6 bases; junction bases not matched to a gene: 6. This CDR3 spans 13 amino acids. The CDR3 nucleotides read TGTGCCAGTAGTCTAAGCGGGAGACGCGAGCAGTACTTC. It codes for CASSLSGRREQYF.

This chain connects TRBV7-6 to TRBJ1-6, with D possibly TRBD1 on 5 matching bases. This CDR3 is 15 amino acids long. CDR1 SGHVS and CDR2 FNYEAQ come from the germline V gene. V lost 1 base to trimming and J lost 9 bases, with 13 bases between them. The DNA for the CDR3 is TGTGCCAGCAGCTTAGATGCAGGGTCGAGTTCACCCCTCCACTTT. Its translation: CASSLDAGSSSPLHF. The whole variable domain, filled in from reference TRBV7-6 and TRBJ1-6, reads GAGVSQSPRYKVTKRGQDVALRCDPISGHVSLYWYRQALGQGPEFLTYFNYEAQQDKSGLPNDRFSAERPEGSISTLTIQRTEQRDSAMYRCASSLDAGSSSPLHFGNGTRLTVT.

The chain carries TRBV14 and TRBJ1-1, with D uncertain. Trimming stripped 1 base from V and 1 base from J, with 10 bases between. Germline CDR1 and CDR2: SGHDN and FVKESK. The CDR3 totals 15 residues. The DNA of the CDR3 is TGTGCCAGCAGCCAAGCCTTACGTAGGAACACTGAAGCTTTCTTT. Its translation is CASSQALRRNTEAFF.

This rearrangement joins TRBV6-1 to TRBJ2-4, with 7 bases lining up with TRBD1. The germline V gene encodes CDR1 MNHNS and CDR2 SASEGT. The ends lost 8 bases at V and 8 bases at J; junction bases unmatched: 12. This CDR3 is 14 amino acids long. The CDR3 DNA is TGTGCCAGCGGGCCGACAGGGATAGTAGACATTCAGTACTTC. Amino acids: CASGPTGIVDIQYF.

As DNA, the CDR3 is TGTGCCAGCAGCTCTGGGTCAGGGGAGCAGTACTTC. Protein product: CASSSGSGEQYF. The V gene is TRBV7-3, the J gene TRBJ2-7; TRBD1 might be the D (5 bases). Germline V CDR1 and CDR2: SGHTA, FQGTGA. This CDR3 region has 12 residues. The V and J ends lost 4 bases and 7 bases respectively, with 11 bases between them.

This chain links TRBV6-5 with TRBJ2-3, with TRBD1 matching 8 bases. Germline assignment: CDR1 MNHEY and CDR2 SVGAGI. CDR3 length: 13 amino acids. With 7 bases clipped from V and 4 bases from J, the junction kept 4 bases outside the gene matches. Here the CDR3 reads CASIGTGSDTQYF. CDR3 DNA: TGTGCCAGCATCGGGACAGGCTCAGATACGCAGTATTTT.

The V and J genes are TRBV7-9 and TRBJ2-7, with unresolved D. Germline V lookup: CDR1 SEHNR, CDR2 FQNEAQ (reference sequence). The V end lost 4 bases, the J end lost 3 bases, and 10 bases lay between the germline ends. This CDR3 contains 13 residues. CDR3 region: CASSSPWSYEQYF. CDR3 DNA sequence: TGTGCCAGCAGCTCCCCGTGGAGCTACGAGCAGTACTTC.

The genes are TRBV6-1 and TRBJ1-2, with 9 bases that match TRBD1. CDR1 is MNHNS and CDR2 is SASEGT in the germline V gene. This CDR3 has 14 residues. Trimming at V came to 4 bases and at J to 4 bases, leaving 4 bases not matched to a gene. CDR3 DNA sequence: TGTGCCAGCAGTGGGGACAGGGCTTCCTATGGCTACACCTTC. Protein: CASSGDRASYGYTF.

This clone showed up just a few times. The V call is TRBV9, the J call TRBJ2-3; 9 bases are shared with TRBD1. V gave up 3 bases and J gave up 0 bases; unmatched junction bases: 8. This CDR3 is built from 17 residues. CDR1 and CDR2 (germline): SGDLS, YYNGEE. CDR3 sequence reads: CASSALAGQGSTDTQYF. DNA of the CDR3: TGTGCCAGCAGCGCCCTAGCCGGACAGGGGAGCACAGATACGCAGTATTTT. The complete variable domain, with remaining parts taken from reference TRBV9 and TRBJ2-3, reads DSGVTQTPKHLITATGQRVTLRCSPRSGDLSVYWYQQSLDQGLQFLIQYYNGEERAKGNILERFSAQQFPDLHSELNLSSLELGDSALYFCASSALAGQGSTDTQYFGPGTRLTVL.

V gene TRBV19 combines with J gene TRBJ1-4; perhaps TRBD1 as D (6 bases). Germline V gene sequence: CDR1 LNHDA, CDR2 SQIVND (reference sequence). The CDR3 has 14 amino acids. The V and J ends lost 6 bases and 0 bases respectively, with 8 bases between them. Here the CDR3 reads CASSGQTTNEKLFF. The CDR3 DNA sequence: TGTGCCAGTAGCGGACAGACAACTAATGAAAAACTGTTTTTT.

This clone occurred once. J is TRBJ2-7 and V is TRBV28; 8 positions match TRBD1. Germline CDR1 is MDHEN and CDR2 is SYDVKM. Unmatched junction bases numbered 8, after V lost 5 bases and J lost 2 bases. The CDR3 extends over 15 amino acids. In nucleotides, the CDR3 is TGTGCCAGCAGTCCATGGACAGGGTCCGCCTACGAGCAGTACTTC. Protein product: CASSPWTGSAYEQYF. Based on the CDR3 plus reference TRBV28 and TRBJ2-7, the full variable domain is DVKVTQSSRYLVKRTGEKVFLECVQDMDHENMFWYRQDPGLGLRLIYFSYDVKMKEKGDIPEGYSVSREKKERFSLILESASTNQTSMYLCASSPWTGSAYEQYFGPGTRLTVT.

This clone was picked up a small number of times. The chain couples TRBV21-1 to TRBJ2-5; the table's D call of TRBD2 was not tested on the DNA. TRBV21-1 is tagged as a pseudogene. This CDR3 has 19 residues. The CDR3 loop reads CASSNRGGPGQRAQETQYF. CDR3 sequence (DNA): TGTGCCAGCAGCAACCGGGGGGGTCCGGGACAGCGCGCCCAAGAGACCCAGTACTTC.

This sequence joins TRBV5-1 and TRBJ2-1; D is perhaps TRBD1 (7 bases). V was pared by 0 bases and J by 6 bases, with 19 bases between. Germline-derived CDR1 and CDR2 are SGHRS and YFSETQ. The CDR3 runs 17 residues. CDR3 region: CASSLAIVAGGLNEQFF. CDR3 bases: TGCGCCAGCAGCTTGGCCATAGTGGCAGGGGGACTCAATGAGCAGTTCTTC.

This rearrangement joins TRBV4-2 to TRBJ2-3, with 9 bases lining up with TRBD2. The CDR3 runs to 19 residues. Germline V gene data show CDR1 as LGHNA and CDR2 as YNFKEQ. V lost 2 bases to trimming and J lost 0 bases; unmatched junction nucleotides: 12. This CDR3 reads CASSQPTGSAGGSTDTQYF. The CDR3 bases are TGTGCCAGCAGCCAACCAACAGGTTCGGCGGGAGGGAGCACAGATACGCAGTATTTT.

The V gene is TRBV6-1, the J gene TRBJ1-2; no clear D. Looked up from germline, CDR1 is MNHNS and CDR2 is SASEGT. CDR3 size: 15 residues. Trimming removed 7 bases from V and 4 bases from J, with 19 bases in between. CDR3 region: CASKEEAGGSYGYTF. The CDR3 bases are TGTGCCAGCAAGGAGGAAGCTGGCGGATCCTATGGCTACACCTTC.

The chain uses TRBV5-1 and TRBJ2-7, with 11 nucleotides matching TRBD2. The germline V gene encodes CDR1 SGHRS and CDR2 YFSETQ. The CDR3 spans 17 residues. The J segment lost 2 bases and the V segment lost 4 bases, leaving 11 bases of the junction unmatched. The CDR3 nucleotides read TGCGCCAGCAGCCTTCCAAGAGGTAGCGGGAGGGCCTACGAGCAGTACTTC. Protein: CASSLPRGSGRAYEQYF.

The chain links TRBV11-2 to TRBJ2-5; D may be TRBD1 (6 bases). Matching the DNA end better, TRBJ2-7 makes the J call doubtful. The CDR3 runs to 13 residues. Germline CDR1 and CDR2: SGHAT and FQNNGV. The CDR3 here is CASSLGLGGEQYF. CDR3 in DNA: TGTGCCAGCAGCTTAGGATTAGGGGGCGAGCAGTACTTC.

V gene TRBV30 combines with J gene TRBJ2-7; TRBD1 might be the D (6 bases). The CDR3 length is 12 residues. CDR1 and CDR2 (germline): GTSNPN, SVGIG (reference sequence). V lost 1 base, J lost 6 bases, and 10 bases lay in between. CDR3: CAWSGGGGEQYF. The DNA of the CDR3 is TGTGCCTGGAGTGGTGGGGGCGGCGAGCAGTACTTC.

The rearrangement joins TRBV2 to TRBJ2-3, with no clear D. V lost 4 bases and J 5 bases, leaving 10 bases between the germline ends. The CDR3 length is 13 residues. Germline V CDR1 and CDR2: SNHLY, FYNNEI. CDR3 region: CASSVRLLDTQYF. DNA of the CDR3: TGTGCCAGCAGTGTCCGACTCCTAGATACGCAGTATTTT.

Only a few counts were recorded for this clone. The chain joins TRBV6-5 to TRBJ1-2, with D uncertain. Between the trimmed V and J ends, which lost 0 bases and 8 bases, there was a span of 10 bases. Germline CDR1 reads MNHEY; CDR2 reads SVGAGI. This CDR3 has 13 amino acids. CDR3: CASSYSSAWGYTF. The CDR3 nucleotides read TGTGCCAGCAGTTACTCTAGCGCCTGGGGCTACACCTTC.

This clone has only a few counts. The chain employs TRBV4-1 and TRBJ1-1; tentatively, D is TRBD1 (6 bases). Germline CDR1 and CDR2: MGHRA and YSYEKL. Trimming pared 7 bases from V and 1 base from J, leaving 16 bases between. This CDR3 comprises 15 residues. CDR3 residues: CASITFSTGNTEAFF. The DNA for the CDR3 is TGCGCCAGCATCACATTCTCGACAGGGAACACTGAAGCTTTCTTT.

The chain combines TRBV5-1 with TRBJ2-7; D gene unclear. Between the trimmed V and J ends, which lost 4 bases and 2 bases, there was a span of 7 bases. The CDR3 spans 12 residues. The germline V gene has CDR1 SGHRS and CDR2 YFSETQ. This CDR3 reads CASSAGPYEQYF. The CDR3 region has the DNA TGCGCCAGCAGCGCAGGTCCCTACGAGCAGTACTTC. Combining the CDR3 with reference TRBV5-1 and TRBJ2-7 gives the whole variable domain KAGVTQTPRYLIKTRGQQVTLSCSPISGHRSVSWYQQTPGQGLQFLFEYFSETQRNKGNFPGRFSGRQFSNSRSEMNVSTLELGDSALYLCASSAGPYEQYFGPGTRLTVT.

This chain joins TRBV2 and TRBJ2-1, with D uncertain. The CDR3 is made up of 15 amino acids. Trimming left V 4 bases short and J 0 bases short, with 10 bases between. From germline, CDR1 is SNHLY and CDR2 FYNNEI. The CDR3 here is CASSASAISYNEQFF. CDR3 DNA: TGTGCCAGCAGTGCCTCAGCGATCTCCTACAATGAGCAGTTCTTC. Full variable domain (outside the CDR3, taken from reference TRBV2 and TRBJ2-1): EPEVTQTPSHQVTQMGQEVILRCVPISNHLYFYWYRQILGQKVEFLVSFYNNEISEKSEIFDDQFSVERPDGSNFTLKIRSTKLEDSAMYFCASSASAISYNEQFFGPGTRLTVL.

The chain links TRBV6-1 to TRBJ2-5; 11 positions match TRBD2. The germline V gene has CDR1 MNHNS and CDR2 SASEGT. The CDR3 spans 15 residues. The V and J ends lost 7 bases and 5 bases, in that order; junction bases with no gene match: 9. CDR3 nucleotides: TGTGCCAGCATTAGTAGCGGGAGGGCCTGGGAGACCCAGTACTTC. It codes for CASISSGRAWETQYF.